The source of this TCR beta chain is a study of blood T cell repertoires in COVID-19. Study as a whole: Some COVID-19 samples were acute and others convalescent; all came from the United States, Italy and Spain.

How the authors handled the data: Reference gene primer amplification gave estimated nucleated cell counts. The data were produced by immunoSEQ multiplex PCR, yet TCRdb's version contains in-frame clones alone and is incomplete. V, J and clone size were drawn from that table, and D and trimming were deduced from the DNA. The repertoire has about 220,000 clones, 83% of them found once; the top ten carry about 5.3%. Residents of 24 US areas, aged about 18 to 89 years, made up the participants. Cohort assignment relied on participant-reported clinical history. With 5 bases clipped from V and 2 bases from J, the junction kept 3 bases outside the gene matches. Germline V gene lookup returns CDR1 SNHLY and CDR2 FYNNEI. This CDR3 is 14 amino acids long.

The rearrangement uses TRBV2 and TRBJ2-1; 7 bases align to TRBD2. The sequenced sample was PBMCs or T cells enriched from blood (not recorded which). This clonotype was obtained from a woman aged 45-65 years who had been exposed to COVID-19. Here the CDR3 DNA reads TGTGCCAGCAGTCCAGGGAGGGCCTACAATGAGCAGTTCTTC. Protein: CASSPGRAYNEQFF.